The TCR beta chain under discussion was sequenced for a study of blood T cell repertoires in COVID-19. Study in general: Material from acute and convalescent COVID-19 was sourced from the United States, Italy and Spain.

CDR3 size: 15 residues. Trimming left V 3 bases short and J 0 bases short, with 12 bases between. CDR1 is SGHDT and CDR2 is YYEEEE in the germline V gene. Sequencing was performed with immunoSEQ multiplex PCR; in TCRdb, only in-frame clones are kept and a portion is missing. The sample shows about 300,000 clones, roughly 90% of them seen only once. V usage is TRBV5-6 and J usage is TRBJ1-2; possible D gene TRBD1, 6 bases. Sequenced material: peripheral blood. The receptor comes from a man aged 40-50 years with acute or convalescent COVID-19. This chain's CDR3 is CASSSLQGANYGYTF. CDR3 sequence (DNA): TGTGCCAGCAGCTCTCTACAGGGAGCTAACTATGGCTACACCTTC. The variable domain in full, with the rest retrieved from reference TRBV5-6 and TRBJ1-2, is DAGVTQSPTHLIKTRGQQVTLRCSPKSGHDTVSWYQQALGQGPQFIFQYYEEEERQRGNFPDRFSGHQFPNYSSELNVNALLLGDSALYLCASSSLQGANYGYTFGSGTRLTVV.